This TCR beta chain was sequenced for a study of blood T cell repertoires in COVID-19. Original processing notes: Amplifying reference gene primers gave estimates of nucleated cell counts. Some clones are missing from TCRdb's copy, which holds only in-frame ones; the method was immunoSEQ multiplex PCR. From that table come the V and J calls and clone size; the DNA was used to work out D and trimming. The repertoire consists of some 29,000 clones, with 80% occurring once and the leading ten covering 46%. This clone was seen only once. Sequencing used peripheral blood. The origin of this receptor is a woman aged 70 to 79 with acute or convalescent COVID-19.

Written as DNA, the CDR3 is TGTGCCAGCAGTAAGACCGGGACAGCGAACACCGGGGAGCTGTTTTTT. Amino acids: CASSKTGTANTGELFF. The V and J genes are TRBV2 and TRBJ2-2, with 7 bases matching TRBD1. The trim removed 5 bases at V and 0 bases at J, leaving 6 bases unmatched. Per the germline V gene, CDR1 is SNHLY and CDR2 is FYNNEI. The CDR3 loop spans 16 amino acids.